The 12 T cell receptor beta chains reported below all come from one sample, sequenced in a study of blood T cell repertoires in COVID-19. Generated by immunoSEQ multiplex PCR, the TCRdb table keeps only in-frame clones and is missing some. The sample shows some 200,000 clones, 83% of them seen only once. Sequencing was carried out using peripheral blood. These receptors came from a woman aged 30 to 39 with COVID-19, enrolled during active disease.

The chain has TRBV9 and TRBJ2-1; 9 bases align to TRBD2. Trimming cost V 0 bases and J 5 bases; bases outside gene matches: 3. This CDR3 region has 15 residues. Looked up from germline, CDR1 is SGDLS and CDR2 is YYNGEE. The CDR3 DNA reads TGTGCCAGCAGCGTAGGCGGGGGGGACCACAATGAGCAGTTCTTC. This sequence encodes CASSVGGGDHNEQFF.

V is TRBV5-6 and J is TRBJ1-5; 9 bases align to TRBD1. Germline CDR1 reads SGHDT; CDR2 reads YYEEEE. The trim removed 0 bases at V and 7 bases at J, leaving 14 bases unmatched. The CDR3 loop spans 18 amino acids. CDR3 in DNA: TGTGCCAGCAGCTTGGCGGGGGGAACAGGGGGCGCGTGGCAGCCCCAGCATTTT. Protein: CASSLAGGTGGAWQPQHF.

This sequence joins TRBV27 and TRBJ1-2; D is ambiguous. V was trimmed by 8 bases and J by 11 bases, leaving 42 bases between them. The CDR3 totals 20 residues. Germline assignment: CDR1 MNHEY and CDR2 SMNVEV (reference sequence). CDR3 sequence: CASAPYILQAPGPTYDEYTF. CDR3 DNA sequence: TGTGCCAGCGCCCCTTATATCCTGCAGGCCCCTGGCCCCACCTATGATGAGTACACCTTC.

This sequence joins TRBV19 and TRBJ2-5; the D gene is possibly TRBD2 (6 bases). Trimming stripped 3 bases from V and 6 bases from J, with 11 bases between. The CDR3 has 13 residues. Germline CDR1 reads LNHDA; CDR2 reads SQIVND (reference sequence). The CDR3 nucleotides are TGTGCCAGTAGTATTGGCGGGGAACAGACCCAGTACTTC. Translation gives CASSIGGEQTQYF.

The rearrangement joins TRBV27 to TRBJ1-1, with TRBD1 identical over 10 bases. Trimming at V came to 5 bases and at J to 5 bases, leaving 8 bases not matched to a gene. Germline values: CDR1 MNHEY, CDR2 SMNVEV (reference sequence). The CDR3 spans 15 residues. CDR3 DNA sequence: TGTGCCAGCAGTGTCAAGACAGGGGGCAGTACTGAAGCTTTCTTT. Translated, it gives CASSVKTGGSTEAFF.

The CDR3 loop reads CASSREPQGTEAFF. The CDR3 nucleotides are TGTGCCAGCAGCCGAGAACCGCAGGGAACTGAAGCTTTCTTT. This rearrangement joins TRBV14 to TRBJ1-1, with D perhaps matching TRBD1 (5 bases). This CDR3 is 14 amino acids long. V gave up 4 bases and J gave up 5 bases, with 14 bases separating them. Germline CDR1 reads SGHDN; CDR2 reads FVKESK.

The table lists this clone with a count of one. The chain joins TRBV4-3 to TRBJ1-6, with D possibly matching TRBD1 (5 bases). Between the trimmed V and J ends, which lost 0 bases and 4 bases, there was a span of 13 bases. Germline CDR1 LGHNA, CDR2 YSLEER. This CDR3 region has 17 residues. CDR3 nucleotide sequence: TGCGCCAGCAGCCAAGACGCTGCGACAGAATATAATTCACCCCTCCACTTT. The encoded protein is CASSQDAATEYNSPLHF.

This clone showed up just a few times. The rearrangement uses TRBV19 and TRBJ1-6; D is ambiguous. This CDR3 comprises 11 residues. CDR1 LNHDA and CDR2 SQIVND come from the germline V gene (reference sequence). With 8 bases removed from V and 10 bases from J, the gap between germline ends came to 9 bases. The chain's CDR3 is CASRGESPLHF. In nucleotides, the CDR3 is TGTGCCAGTCGGGGAGAGTCACCCCTCCACTTT. The entire variable domain, with the rest obtained from reference TRBV19 and TRBJ1-6, is as follows: DGGITQSPKYLFRKEGQNVTLSCEQNLNHDAMYWYRQDPGQGLRLIYYSQIVNDFQKGDIAEGYSVSREKKESFPLTVTSAQKNPTAFYLCASRGESPLHFGNGTRLTVT.

This clone was found a few times. This chain links TRBV4-3 with TRBJ1-6, with 8 bases identical to TRBD1. J gave up 7 bases and V 6 bases, and 5 bases lay outside the gene matches. From germline, CDR1 is LGHNA and CDR2 YSLEER. CDR3 length: 14 amino acids. The CDR3 DNA is TGCGCCAGCAGTCAACAGGGGGACAATTCACCCCTCCACTTT. Protein sequence: CASSQQGDNSPLHF.

V is TRBV27 and J is TRBJ1-1; 9 bases map to TRBD1. The J segment lost 5 bases and the V segment lost 7 bases, leaving 8 bases of the junction unmatched. The germline gives CDR1 MNHEY, CDR2 SMNVEV (reference sequence). The CDR3 totals 14 residues. This chain's CDR3 is CASTLTGGDTEAFF. The CDR3 DNA is TGTGCCAGCACCCTCACAGGGGGCGATACTGAAGCTTTCTTT.

The V and J genes are TRBV19 and TRBJ2-1; the D gene is possibly TRBD2 (7 bases). Germline lookup yields CDR1 LNHDA and CDR2 SQIVND (reference sequence). This CDR3 region has 13 residues. Trimming shortened V by 4 bases and J by 16 bases, and 20 bases separated the two germline ends. Here the CDR3 reads CASSTHREGLLFF. Written as DNA, the CDR3 is TGTGCCAGTAGTACTCACAGGGAGGGCCTACTCTTCTTC.

The V and J genes are TRBV10-3 and TRBJ2-2; D is perhaps TRBD1 (5 bases). The CDR3 loop spans 16 amino acids. Trimming pared 3 bases from V and 6 bases from J, leaving 17 bases between. Per germline, CDR1 ENHRY and CDR2 SYGVKD. The CDR3 DNA follows: TGTGCCATCAGTGAAGTGTTAGGGGAAAGTGCCGGGGAGCTGTTTTTT. As protein: CAISEVLGESAGELFF.